This T cell receptor (beta chain) was found in a study of blood T cell repertoires in COVID-19. Turning to the study itself: Acute and convalescent COVID-19 samples came from the United States, Italy and Spain. Sample material is recorded as cDNA or gDNA derived from T cells, B-cell-depleted T cells, or PBMCs.

CDR1 is MNHEY, CDR2 SVGEGT, per germline. Losses at the gene ends were 4 bases for V and 4 bases for J; bases not matched to a gene: 7. This CDR3 contains 14 residues. Original analysis: Reference gene primer amplification in the assay estimated nucleated cell counts. The table came from immunoSEQ multiplex PCR; TCRdb's copy has only in-frame clones and leaves some out. From that table come the V and J calls and clone size; the DNA was used to work out D and trimming. Found here are about 280,000 clones, 85% of them singletons; the top ten hold around 5.5%. Sequenced sample: peripheral blood. V usage is TRBV6-2 or TRBV6-3 and J usage is TRBJ2-7; 7 nucleotides agree with TRBD2. The clonotype originates from a man in his fifties with active or convalescent COVID-19. The CDR3 region has the DNA TGTGCCAGCAGTTGGGCGGGAGTAATTTACGAGCAGTACTTC. Amino acids: CASSWAGVIYEQYF.